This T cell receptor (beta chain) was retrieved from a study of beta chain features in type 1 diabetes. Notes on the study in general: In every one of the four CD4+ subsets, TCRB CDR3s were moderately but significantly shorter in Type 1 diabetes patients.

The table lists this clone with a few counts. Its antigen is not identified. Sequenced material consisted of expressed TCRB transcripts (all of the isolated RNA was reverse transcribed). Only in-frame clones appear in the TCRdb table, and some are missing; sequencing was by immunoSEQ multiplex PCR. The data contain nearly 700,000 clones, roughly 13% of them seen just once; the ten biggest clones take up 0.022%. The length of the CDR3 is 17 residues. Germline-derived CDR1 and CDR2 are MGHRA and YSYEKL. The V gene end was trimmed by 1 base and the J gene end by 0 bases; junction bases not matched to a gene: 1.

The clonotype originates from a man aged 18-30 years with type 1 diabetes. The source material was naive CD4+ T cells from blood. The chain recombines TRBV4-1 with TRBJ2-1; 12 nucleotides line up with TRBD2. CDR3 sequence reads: CASSQVTSGSSYNEQFF. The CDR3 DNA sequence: TGCGCCAGCAGCCAAGTGACTAGCGGGAGCTCCTACAATGAGCAGTTCTTC.